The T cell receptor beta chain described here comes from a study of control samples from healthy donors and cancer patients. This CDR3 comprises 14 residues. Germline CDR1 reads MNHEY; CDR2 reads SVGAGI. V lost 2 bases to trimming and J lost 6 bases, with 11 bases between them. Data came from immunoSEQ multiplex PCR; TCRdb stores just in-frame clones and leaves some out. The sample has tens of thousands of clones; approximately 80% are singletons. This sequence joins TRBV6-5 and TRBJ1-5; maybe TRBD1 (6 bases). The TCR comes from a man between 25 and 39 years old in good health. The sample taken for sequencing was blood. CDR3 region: CASSYQAGAQPQHF. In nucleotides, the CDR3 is TGTGCCAGCAGTTACCAGGCGGGGGCTCAGCCCCAGCATTTT.